This T cell receptor beta chain was sequenced for a study of blood T cell repertoires in COVID-19. On the study more broadly: T cells, B-cell-depleted T cells, or PBMCs supplied cDNA or gDNA.

The count of this clone is one. In the authors' methods: Estimates of nucleated cell counts were drawn from the amplification of reference gene primers. TCRdb's table, derived via immunoSEQ multiplex PCR, lists solely in-frame clones and lacks some. V, J and clone size are those of that table, while D and trimming were read from the DNA. The data show 190,000 or so clones, more than 80% seen once. The specimen was PBMCs or T cells enriched from blood (not recorded which). This receptor was identified in a woman aged 18 to 35 who had recovered from COVID-19.

In DNA form, the CDR3 reads TGTGCCGCCAGGGACAGCGGTAATGAAAAACTGTTTTTT. It is translated as CAARDSGNEKLFF. The chain carries TRBV10-3 and TRBJ1-4; 7 bases line up with TRBD1. CDR1 is ENHRY, CDR2 SYGVKD, per germline. V trimming: 11 bases; J trimming: 4 bases; junction bases outside the gene matches: 7. The CDR3 spans 13 residues.